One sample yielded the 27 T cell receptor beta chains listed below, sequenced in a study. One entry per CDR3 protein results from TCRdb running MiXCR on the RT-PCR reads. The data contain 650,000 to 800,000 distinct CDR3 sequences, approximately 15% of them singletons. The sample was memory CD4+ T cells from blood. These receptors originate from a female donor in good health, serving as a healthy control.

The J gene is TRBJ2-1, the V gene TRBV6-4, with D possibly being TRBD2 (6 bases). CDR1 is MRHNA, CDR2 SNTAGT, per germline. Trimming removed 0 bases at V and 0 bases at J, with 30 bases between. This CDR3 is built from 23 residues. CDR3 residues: CASSDSSRECLLPAPSSYNEQFF. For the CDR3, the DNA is TGTGCCAGCAGTGACTCGAGCCGGGAGTGCTTGTTACCAGCTCCTAGCTCCTACAATGAGCAGTTCTTC.

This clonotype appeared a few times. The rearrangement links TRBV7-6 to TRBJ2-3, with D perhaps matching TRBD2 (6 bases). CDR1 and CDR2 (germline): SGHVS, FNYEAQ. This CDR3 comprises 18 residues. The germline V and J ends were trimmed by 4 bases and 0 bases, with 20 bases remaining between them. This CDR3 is CASSSRVGGSVSTDTQYF. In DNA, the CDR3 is TGTGCCAGCAGCTCCAGGGTCGGGGGAAGCGTGAGCACAGATACGCAGTATTTT.

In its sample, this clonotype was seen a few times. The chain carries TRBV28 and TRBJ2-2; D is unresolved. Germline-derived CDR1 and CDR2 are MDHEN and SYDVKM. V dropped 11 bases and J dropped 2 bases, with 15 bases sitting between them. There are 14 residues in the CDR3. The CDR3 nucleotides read TGTGCCTCTACCATAGCAGGAAACACCGGGGAGCTGTTTTTT. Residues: CASTIAGNTGELFF.

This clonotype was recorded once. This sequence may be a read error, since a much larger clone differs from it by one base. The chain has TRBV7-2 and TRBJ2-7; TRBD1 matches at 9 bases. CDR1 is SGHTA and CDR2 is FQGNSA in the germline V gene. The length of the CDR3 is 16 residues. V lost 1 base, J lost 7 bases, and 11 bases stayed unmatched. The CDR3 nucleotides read TGTGCCAGCAGCTTAGTTGGGACAGGGCCATACAATGAGCAGTACTTC. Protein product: CASSLVGTGPYNEQYF.

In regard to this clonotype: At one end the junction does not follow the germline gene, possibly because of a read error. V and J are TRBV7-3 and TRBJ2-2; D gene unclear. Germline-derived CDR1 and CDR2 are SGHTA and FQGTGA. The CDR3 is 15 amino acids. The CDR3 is CDSSVNYGHTGELFF. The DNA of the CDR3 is TGTGACAGCAGCGTAAATTACGGGCACACCGGGGAGCTGTTTTTT.

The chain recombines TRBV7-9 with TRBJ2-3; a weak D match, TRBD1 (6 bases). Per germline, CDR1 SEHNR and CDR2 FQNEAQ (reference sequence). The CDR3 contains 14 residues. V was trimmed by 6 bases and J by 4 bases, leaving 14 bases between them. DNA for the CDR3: TGTGCCAGCAGGAATCTCACAGGGTCAGATACGCAGTATTTT. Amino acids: CASRNLTGSDTQYF.

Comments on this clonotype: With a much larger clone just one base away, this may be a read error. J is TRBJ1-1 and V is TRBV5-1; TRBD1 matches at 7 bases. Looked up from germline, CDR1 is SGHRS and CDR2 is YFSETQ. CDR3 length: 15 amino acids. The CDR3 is CAGSPWTGVTSEAFF. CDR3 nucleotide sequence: TGCGCCGGCAGCCCTTGGACAGGAGTCACATCTGAAGCTTTCTTT.

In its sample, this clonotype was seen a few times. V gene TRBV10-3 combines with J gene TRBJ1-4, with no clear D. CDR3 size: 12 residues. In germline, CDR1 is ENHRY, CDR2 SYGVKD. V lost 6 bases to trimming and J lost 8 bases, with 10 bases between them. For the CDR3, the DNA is TGTGCCATCAGCGAAGGGAGAGAAAAACTGTTTTTT. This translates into CAISEGREKLFF.

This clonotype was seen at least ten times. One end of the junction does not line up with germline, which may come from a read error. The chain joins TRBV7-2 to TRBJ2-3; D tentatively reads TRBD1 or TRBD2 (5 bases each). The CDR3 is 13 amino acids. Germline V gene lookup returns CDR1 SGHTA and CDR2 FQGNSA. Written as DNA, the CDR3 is TGTGCCAGCAGCTTAGGTTGGGACGCACCGCAGGCTTTT. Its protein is CASSLGWDAPQAF.

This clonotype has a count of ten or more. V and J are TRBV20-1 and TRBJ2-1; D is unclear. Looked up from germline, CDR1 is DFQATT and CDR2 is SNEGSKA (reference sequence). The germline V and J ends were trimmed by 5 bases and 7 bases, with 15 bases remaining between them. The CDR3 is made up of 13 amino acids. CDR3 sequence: CSAFYSSFNEQFF. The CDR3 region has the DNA TGCAGTGCTTTTTACAGTTCGTTTAATGAGCAGTTCTTC.

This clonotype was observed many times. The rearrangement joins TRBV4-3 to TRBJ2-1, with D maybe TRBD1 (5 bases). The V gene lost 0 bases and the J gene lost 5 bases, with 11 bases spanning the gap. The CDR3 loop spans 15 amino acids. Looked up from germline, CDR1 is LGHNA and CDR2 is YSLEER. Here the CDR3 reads CASSQDPGQNNEQFF. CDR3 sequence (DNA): TGCGCCAGCAGCCAAGACCCAGGACAAAACAATGAGCAGTTCTTC.

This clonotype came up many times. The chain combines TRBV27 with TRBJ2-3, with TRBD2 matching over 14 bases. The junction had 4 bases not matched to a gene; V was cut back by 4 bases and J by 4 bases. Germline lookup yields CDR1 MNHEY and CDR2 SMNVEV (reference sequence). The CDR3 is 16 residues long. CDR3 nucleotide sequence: TGTGCCAGCAGTTCGGGGGGACTAGCGGGAGCAGATACGCAGTATTTT. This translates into CASSSGGLAGADTQYF.

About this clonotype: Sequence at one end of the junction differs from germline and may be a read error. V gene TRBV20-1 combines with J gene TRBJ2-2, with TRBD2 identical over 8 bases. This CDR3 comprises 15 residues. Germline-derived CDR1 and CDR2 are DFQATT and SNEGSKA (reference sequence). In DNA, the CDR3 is TGCAGTGCAAATCCAACTAGCGGCAACACCGTGGAGCTGTTTTTT. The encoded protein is CSANPTSGNTVELFF.

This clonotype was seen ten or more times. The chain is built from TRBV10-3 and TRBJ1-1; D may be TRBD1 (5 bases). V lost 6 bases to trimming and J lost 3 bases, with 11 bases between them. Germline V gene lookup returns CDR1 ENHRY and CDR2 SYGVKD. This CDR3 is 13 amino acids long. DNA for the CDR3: TGTGCCATCAGCAGAACAGGTTACACTGAAGCTTTCTTT. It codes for CAISRTGYTEAFF.

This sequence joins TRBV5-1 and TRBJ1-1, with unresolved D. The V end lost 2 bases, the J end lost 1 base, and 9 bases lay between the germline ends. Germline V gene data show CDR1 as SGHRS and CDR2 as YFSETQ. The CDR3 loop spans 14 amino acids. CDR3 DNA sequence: TGCGCCAGCAGCTTTAATAACCAGAACACTGAAGCTTTCTTT. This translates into CASSFNNQNTEAFF.

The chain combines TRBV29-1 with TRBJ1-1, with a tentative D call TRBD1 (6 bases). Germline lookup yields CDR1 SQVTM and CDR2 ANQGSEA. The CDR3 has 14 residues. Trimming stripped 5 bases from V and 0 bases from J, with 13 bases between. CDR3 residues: CSVIGQRVNTEAFF. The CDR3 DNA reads TGCAGCGTTATTGGACAGCGCGTGAACACTGAAGCTTTCTTT.

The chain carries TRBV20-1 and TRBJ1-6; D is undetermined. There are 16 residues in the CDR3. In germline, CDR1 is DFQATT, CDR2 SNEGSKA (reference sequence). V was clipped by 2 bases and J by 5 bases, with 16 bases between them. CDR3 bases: TGCAGTGCTAGACCGCCTTTGACCGAAAATAATTCACCCCTCCACTTT. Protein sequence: CSARPPLTENNSPLHF.

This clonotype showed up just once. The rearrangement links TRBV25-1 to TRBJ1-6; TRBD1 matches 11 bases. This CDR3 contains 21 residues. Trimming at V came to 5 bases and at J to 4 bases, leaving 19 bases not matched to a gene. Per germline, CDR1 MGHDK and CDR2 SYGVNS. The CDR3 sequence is CASSPGVPKDRGRLYNSPLHF. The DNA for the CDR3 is TGTGCCAGCAGTCCAGGTGTCCCTAAGGACAGGGGGCGCTTGTATAATTCACCCCTCCACTTT.

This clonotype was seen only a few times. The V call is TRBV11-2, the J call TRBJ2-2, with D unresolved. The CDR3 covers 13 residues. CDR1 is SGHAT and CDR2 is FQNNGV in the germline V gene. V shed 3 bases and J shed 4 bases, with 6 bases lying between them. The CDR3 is CASSFGTTGELFF. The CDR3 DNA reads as TGTGCCAGCAGCTTCGGAACCACCGGGGAGCTGTTTTTT.

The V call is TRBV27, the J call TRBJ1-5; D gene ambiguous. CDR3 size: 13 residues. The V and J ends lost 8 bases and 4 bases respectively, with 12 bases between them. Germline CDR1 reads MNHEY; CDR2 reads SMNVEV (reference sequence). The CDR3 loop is CASGLIANQPQHF. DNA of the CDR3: TGTGCCAGCGGACTAATTGCAAATCAGCCCCAGCATTTT.

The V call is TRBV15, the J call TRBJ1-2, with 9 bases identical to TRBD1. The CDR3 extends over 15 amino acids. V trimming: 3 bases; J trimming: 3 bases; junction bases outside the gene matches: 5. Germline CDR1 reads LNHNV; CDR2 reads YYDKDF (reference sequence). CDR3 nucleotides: TGTGCCACCAGCAGTAGGACAGGGGAGGACTATGGCTACACCTTC. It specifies CATSSRTGEDYGYTF.

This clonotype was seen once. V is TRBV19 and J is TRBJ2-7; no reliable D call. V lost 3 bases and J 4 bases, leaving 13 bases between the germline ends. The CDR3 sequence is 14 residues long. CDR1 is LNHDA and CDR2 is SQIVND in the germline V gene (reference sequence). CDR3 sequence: CASSMRQDPYEQYF. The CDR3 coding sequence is TGTGCCAGTAGTATGCGGCAGGATCCTTACGAGCAGTACTTC.

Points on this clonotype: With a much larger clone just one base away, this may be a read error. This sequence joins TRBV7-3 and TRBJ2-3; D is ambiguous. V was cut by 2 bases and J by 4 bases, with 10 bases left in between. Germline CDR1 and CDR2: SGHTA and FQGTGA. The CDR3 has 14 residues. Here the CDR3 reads CASSLGKAADTQYF. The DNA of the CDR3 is TGTGCCAGCAGCTTAGGAAAGGCCGCAGATACGCAGTATTTT.

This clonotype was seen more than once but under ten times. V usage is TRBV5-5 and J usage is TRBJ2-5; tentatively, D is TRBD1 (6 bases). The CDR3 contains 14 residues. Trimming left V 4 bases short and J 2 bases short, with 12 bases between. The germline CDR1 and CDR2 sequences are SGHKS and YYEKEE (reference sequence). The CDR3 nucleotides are TGTGCCAGCAGCGATAACAGGGATCAAGAGACCCAGTACTTC. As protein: CASSDNRDQETQYF.

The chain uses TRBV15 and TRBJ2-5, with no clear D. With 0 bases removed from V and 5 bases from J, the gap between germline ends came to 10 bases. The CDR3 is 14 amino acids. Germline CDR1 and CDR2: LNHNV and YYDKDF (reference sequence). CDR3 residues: CATSRDVRAETQYF. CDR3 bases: TGTGCCACCAGCAGAGATGTTCGGGCCGAGACCCAGTACTTC.

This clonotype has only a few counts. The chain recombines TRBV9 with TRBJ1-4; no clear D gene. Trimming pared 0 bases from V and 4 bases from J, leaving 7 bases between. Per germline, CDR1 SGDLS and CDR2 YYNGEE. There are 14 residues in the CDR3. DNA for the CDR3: TGTGCCAGCAGCGTAGGGAACAGTAATGAAAAACTGTTTTTT. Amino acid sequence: CASSVGNSNEKLFF.

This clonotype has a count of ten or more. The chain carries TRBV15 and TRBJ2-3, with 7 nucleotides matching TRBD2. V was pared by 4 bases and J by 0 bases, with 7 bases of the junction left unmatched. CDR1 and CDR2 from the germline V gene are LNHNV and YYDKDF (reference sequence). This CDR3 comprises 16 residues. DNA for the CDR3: TGTGCCACCAGCATGGGGAGGGATTCTAGCACAGATACGCAGTATTTT. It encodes CATSMGRDSSTDTQYF. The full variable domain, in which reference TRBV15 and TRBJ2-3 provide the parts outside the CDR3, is DAMVIQNPRYQVTQFGKPVTLSCSQTLNHNVMYWYQQKSSQAPKLLFHYYDKDFNNEADTPDNFQSRRPNTSFCFLDIRSPGLGDTAMYLCATSMGRDSSTDTQYFGPGTRLTVL.